The clone carrying this T cell receptor (beta chain) was observed a single time. Trimming cost V 2 bases and J 5 bases; bases outside gene matches: 5. CDR3 length: 17 residues. CDR1 and CDR2 (germline): SNHLY, FYNNEI. Likely unrecorded immune exposures existed in these nominally healthy donors. This record comes from a study of cytomegalovirus exposure and HLA in healthy donors. About the research overall: Among about 179 million T cells, an earlier analysis found about 100 million unique TCR beta sequences.

The PCR employed 60 Vbeta primers together with 13 Jbeta primers. The data were produced by immunoSEQ multiplex PCR, yet TCRdb's version contains in-frame clones alone and is incomplete. Here the sample spans 200,000 or so clones, 78% being singletons. This clonotype was obtained from a woman aged 25 to 39 in good health and CMV-seropositive. Input material: PBMCs. The V call is TRBV2, the J call TRBJ2-1, with 14 positions matching TRBD2. The CDR3 DNA follows: TGTGCCAGCAGTGAATACCCGGGACTAGCGGGAGACAATGAGCAGTTCTTC. Its translation: CASSEYPGLAGDNEQFF.